This T cell receptor beta chain was captured by sequencing in a study of T cell clonotyping in hematopoietic cell transplantation. Study-wide results and limits: Pathologically expanded recipient clonotypes increased progressively from day 30 to day 180 as diversity fell.

Germline V lookup: CDR1 MDHEN, CDR2 SYDVKM. This CDR3 contains 18 residues. Trimming stripped 5 bases from V and 2 bases from J, with 22 bases between. Data came from immunoSEQ multiplex PCR; TCRdb stores just in-frame clones and leaves some out. The sample carries about 41,000 clones, about 85% recorded once. Time point in this sample: recipient sample about 28 days before transplant, after cytoreduction. This clone has more than one count but fewer than ten. As yet, its antigen is unknown. The sample consisted of peripheral blood mononuclear cells, taken before stem cell transplant. The chain is built from TRBV28 and TRBJ1-5; the D is unclear. The receptor was derived from a man in his 60s with acute myeloid leukemia. Some clones in this sample may be carry-over from other donors' samples. As DNA, the CDR3 is TGTGCCAGCAGTGTAACTCCGGGCACGCACGGGGGCAATCAGCCCCAGCATTTT. Translating it yields CASSVTPGTHGGNQPQHF.